This TCR beta chain was recovered during a study of CD4 T cells in relation to SARS-CoV-2 and coronaviruses (dated by TCRdb to about 2021). In the study overall: In the ViraFEST assay, PBMCs were cultured with antigen for nine to ten days, after which TCR beta CDR3s were sequenced to identify clonal expansions specific to the antigen. Expansion assays from other donors in the study were sequenced with a different, Illumina-based TCR-beta assay. The Adaptive Biotechnologies TCR-sequencing kit was used to sequence samples from three pre-COVID donors and the naive versus memory experiments, while other data came from Illumina-based sequencing. Shared crossreactive spike epitopes were mapped to their HLA restriction using patient-derived lymphoblastoid cell lines. The study assessed, at the TCR clonotype level, memory CD4+ T cell crossreactivity between SARS-CoV-2 and common cold coronavirus spike proteins. An HIV-1 Nef peptide pool or a no-peptide culture served as the negative reference condition. Study-level results and caveats: Pre-pandemic and post-infection samples were not both contributed by any donor, so tracing of the source of pre-existing responses was limited. Compared with monoreactive clones, crossreactive clones had significantly weaker SARS-CoV-2-driven expansion, a result consistent with antigenic imprinting. Roughly 65% of donors had memory CD4+ clonotypes that crossrecognized SARS-CoV-2 and at least one common cold coronavirus spike. Small numbers of patients and of tested TCRs limited the study. Because the crossreactivity analysis focused on spike protein, crossreactivity against other viral proteins was not assessed.

Worth noting for this clone: No antigen is known for it. No much larger clone is present one base from it, and per-base qualities are unavailable.

V and J are trimmed by 5 bases and 5 bases, and the gene matches miss 3 bases of the junction. The CDR3 runs 13 amino acids, cysteine and phenylalanine included. Only CDR3 DNA is held: 39 bases, read in frame from base 1. Receptor amplification or capture employed the immunoSEQ multiplex PCR assay. Per the original workflow: During preprocessing, nonproductive sequences were discarded, as were any CDR3s that did not begin with C, did not end with F or W, or were shorter than 7 amino acids. Antigen-specific clonotypes were called with the MANAFEST web app, based on expansion relative to reference and other culture wells. A clone was considered positive if significant expansion relative to the reference culture was observed in 2 of 3 replicate wells at an FDR below 0.05. For a clone to be considered positive, significant expansion relative to all other tandem wells and an odds ratio above 5 were also required. CDR3 homology was measured as pairwise Levenshtein distance, computed with the stringdist R package after trimming three terminal residues from each end. TCRdb holds this immuneACCESS table with in-frame rearrangements only. Some clones are missing; in checked studies, unresolved V genes explain under half, and the rest has no known cause. That table gives V, J and clone size, and the DNA gave D and trimming. For this sample the table gives about 22,000 clones, of which over 65% were detected only once. The top ten hold roughly 17% of the sample.

CD4+ T cells from unexposed donors were collected before the COVID-19 pandemic (2011-2018). Following 10 days of culture, the EasySep CD4+ T cell isolation kit was used to isolate CD4+ T cells. As cell numbers permitted, CD4+ T cells from unexposed donors were tested for reactivity to SARS-CoV-2 S and N and to four common cold coronavirus spike pools. PBMCs were cultured at roughly 2.2 million per well in IMDM supplemented with 5% human AB serum and 9 to 10 IU/ml IL-2. Half of the culture medium was replaced with fresh IL-2-containing medium on days 3 and 7. Triplicate replicate wells were generally used for each peptide culture condition. Leukapheresis product for the unexposed donors was purchased commercially. Ficoll-Paque PLUS gradient centrifugation was used to isolate PBMCs from leukapheresis product or whole blood. PBMCs were either used fresh in the expansion assay or cryopreserved at -140 degrees C. The QIAamp Micro DNA Kit was used to extract genomic DNA from the CD4+ T cells.

Sample: CD4+ T cells from PBMCs, cultured in vitro. The sequence came from a human donor in good health. The chain was built from TRBV12-3 or TRBV12-4 and TRBJ2-5, and 9 bases in between align with TRBD1. CDR3 sequence: CASSHRGRETQYF. In nucleotides, the sequence is TGTGCCAGCAGTCACAGGGGGCGGGAGACCCAGTACTTC.